The clone carrying this TCR beta chain was picked up a small number of times. The antigen is undetermined. The CDR3 consists of 14 residues. V was clipped by 1 base and J by 8 bases, with 12 bases between them. In germline, CDR1 is SGHVS, CDR2 FQNEAQ. TCRdb called the 5' RACE reads again in MiXCR, with one record for every CDR3 protein. The sample yields 8,500 to 10,000 distinct CDR3 sequences, around 50% seen once. The data belong to a study of spatial heterogeneity in lung cancer. Study-level findings and limits: It was found that expanded intratumoral alpha and beta TCR counts tracked tumor mutation counts.

As to time point: sample taken at primary tumor resection. Frozen PBMC, nontumor lung or tumor provided whole RNA, which was sequenced unsorted. The V gene is TRBV7-8, the J gene TRBJ2-1; D remains ambiguous. Sequenced here: lung tumor tissue, sampled at surgery. The clonotype originates from a female donor with early-stage non-small cell lung cancer. The chain's CDR3 is CASSLVIDTYEQFF. The CDR3 DNA reads TGTGCCAGCAGCTTAGTTATAGATACATATGAGCAGTTCTTC.